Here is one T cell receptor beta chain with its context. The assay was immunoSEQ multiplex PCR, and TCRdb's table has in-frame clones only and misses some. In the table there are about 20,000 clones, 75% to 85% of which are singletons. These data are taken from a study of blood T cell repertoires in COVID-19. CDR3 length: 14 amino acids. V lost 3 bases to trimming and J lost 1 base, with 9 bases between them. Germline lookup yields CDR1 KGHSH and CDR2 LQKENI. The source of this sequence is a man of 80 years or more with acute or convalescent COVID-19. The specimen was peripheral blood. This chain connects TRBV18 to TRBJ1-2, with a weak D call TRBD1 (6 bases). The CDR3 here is CASSPTDSNYGYTF. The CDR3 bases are TGTGCCAGCTCACCCACGGACAGTAACTATGGCTACACCTTC. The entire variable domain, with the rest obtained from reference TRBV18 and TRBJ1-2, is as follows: NAGVMQNPRHLVRRRGQEARLRCSPMKGHSHVYWYRQLPEEGLKFMVYLQKENIIDESGMPKERFSAEFPKEGPSILRIQQVVRGDSAAYFCASSPTDSNYGYTFGSGTRLTVV.